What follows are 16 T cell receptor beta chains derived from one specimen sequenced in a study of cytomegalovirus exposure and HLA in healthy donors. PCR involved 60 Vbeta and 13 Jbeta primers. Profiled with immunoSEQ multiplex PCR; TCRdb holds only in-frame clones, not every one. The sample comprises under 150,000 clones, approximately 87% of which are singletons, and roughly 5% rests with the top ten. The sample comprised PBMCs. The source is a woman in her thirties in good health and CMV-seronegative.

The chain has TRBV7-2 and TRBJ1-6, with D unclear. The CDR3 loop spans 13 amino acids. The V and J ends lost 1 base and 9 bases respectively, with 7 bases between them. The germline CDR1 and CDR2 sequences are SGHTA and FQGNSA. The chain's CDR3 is CASSLVTVSPLHF. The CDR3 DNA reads TGTGCCAGCAGCTTAGTAACAGTTTCACCCCTCCACTTT.

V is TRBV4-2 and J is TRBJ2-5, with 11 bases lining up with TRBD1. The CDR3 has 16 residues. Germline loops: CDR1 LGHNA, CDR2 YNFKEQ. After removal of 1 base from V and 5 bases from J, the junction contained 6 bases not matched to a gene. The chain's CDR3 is CASSQAGQGAGETQYF. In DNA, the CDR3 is TGTGCCAGCAGCCAAGCTGGACAGGGGGCAGGGGAGACCCAGTACTTC.

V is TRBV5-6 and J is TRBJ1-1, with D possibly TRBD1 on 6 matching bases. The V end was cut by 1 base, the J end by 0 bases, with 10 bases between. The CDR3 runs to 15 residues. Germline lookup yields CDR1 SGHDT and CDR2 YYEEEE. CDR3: CASSLTDRLNTEAFF. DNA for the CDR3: TGTGCCAGCAGCTTGACTGACAGGTTGAACACTGAAGCTTTCTTT.

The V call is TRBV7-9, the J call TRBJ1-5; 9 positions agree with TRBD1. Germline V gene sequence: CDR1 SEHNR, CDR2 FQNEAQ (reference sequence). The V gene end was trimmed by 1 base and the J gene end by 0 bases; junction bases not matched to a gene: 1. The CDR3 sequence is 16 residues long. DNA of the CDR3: TGTGCCAGCAGCTTAGGGGGACAGGGTAGCAATCAGCCCCAGCATTTT. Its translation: CASSLGGQGSNQPQHF. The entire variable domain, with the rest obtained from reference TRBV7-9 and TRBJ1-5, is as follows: DTGVSQNPRHKITKRGQNVTFRCDPISEHNRLYWYRQTLGQGPEFLTYFQNEAQLEKSRLLSDRFSAERPKGSFSTLEIQRTEQGDSAMYLCASSLGGQGSNQPQHFGDGTRLSIL.

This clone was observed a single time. CDR3: CASSIQAGVINEQFF. Written as DNA, the CDR3 is TGTGCCAGTAGTATTCAAGCGGGAGTTATAAATGAGCAGTTCTTC. The chain links TRBV19 to TRBJ2-1, with 8 bases lining up with TRBD2. This CDR3 region has 15 residues. Germline CDR1 is LNHDA and CDR2 is SQIVND (reference sequence). Trimming cost V 3 bases and J 7 bases; bases outside gene matches: 8.

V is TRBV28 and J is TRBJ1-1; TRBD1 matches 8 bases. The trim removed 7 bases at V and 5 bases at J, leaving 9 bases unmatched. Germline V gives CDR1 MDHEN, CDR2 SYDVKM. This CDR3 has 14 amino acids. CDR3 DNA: TGTGCCAGCAACCCCGCAGGGGGCTGGACTGAAGCTTTCTTT. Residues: CASNPAGGWTEAFF.

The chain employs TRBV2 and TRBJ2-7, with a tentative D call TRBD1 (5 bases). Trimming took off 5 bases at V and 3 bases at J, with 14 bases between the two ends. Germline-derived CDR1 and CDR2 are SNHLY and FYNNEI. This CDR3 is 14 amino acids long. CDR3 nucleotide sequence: TGTGCCAGCAGTTGGGGAACTGACAGCTACGAGCAGTACTTC. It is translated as CASSWGTDSYEQYF.

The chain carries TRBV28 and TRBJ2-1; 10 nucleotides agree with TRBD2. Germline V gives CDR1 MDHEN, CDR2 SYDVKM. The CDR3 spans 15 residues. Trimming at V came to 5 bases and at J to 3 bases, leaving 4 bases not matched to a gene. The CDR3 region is CASSLWTSGYNEQFF. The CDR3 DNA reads TGTGCCAGCAGTCTCTGGACTAGCGGCTACAATGAGCAGTTCTTC.

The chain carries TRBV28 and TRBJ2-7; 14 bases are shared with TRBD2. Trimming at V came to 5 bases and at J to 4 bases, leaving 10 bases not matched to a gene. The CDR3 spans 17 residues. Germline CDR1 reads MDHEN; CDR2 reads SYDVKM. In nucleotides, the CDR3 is TGTGCCAGCAGTCCCCGACTAGCGGGAGGGCCTGGGTACGAGCAGTACTTC. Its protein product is CASSPRLAGGPGYEQYF.

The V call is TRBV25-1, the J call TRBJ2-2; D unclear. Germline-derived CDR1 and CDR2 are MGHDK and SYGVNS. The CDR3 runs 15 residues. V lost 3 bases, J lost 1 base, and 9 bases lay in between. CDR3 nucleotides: TGTGCCAGCAGTGATTTGCCCAGGAACACCGGGGAGCTGTTTTTT. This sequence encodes CASSDLPRNTGELFF.

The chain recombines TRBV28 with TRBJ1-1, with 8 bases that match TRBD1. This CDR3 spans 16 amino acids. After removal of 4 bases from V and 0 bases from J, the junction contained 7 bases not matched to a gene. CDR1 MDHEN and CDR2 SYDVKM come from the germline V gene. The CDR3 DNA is TGTGCCAGCAGTTCCTTCCGACAGGGGATGAACACTGAAGCTTTCTTT. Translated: CASSSFRQGMNTEAFF.

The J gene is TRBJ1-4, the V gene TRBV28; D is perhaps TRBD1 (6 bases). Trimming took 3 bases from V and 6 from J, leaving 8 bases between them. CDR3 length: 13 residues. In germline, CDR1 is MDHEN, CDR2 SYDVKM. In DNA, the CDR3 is TGTGCCAGCAGTTTGAGGGGGTATGAAAAACTGTTTTTT. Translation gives CASSLRGYEKLFF.

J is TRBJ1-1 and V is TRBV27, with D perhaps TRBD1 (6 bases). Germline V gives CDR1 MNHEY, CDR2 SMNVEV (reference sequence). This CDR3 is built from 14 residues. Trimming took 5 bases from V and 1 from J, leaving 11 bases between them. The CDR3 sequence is CASSDGQTNTEAFF. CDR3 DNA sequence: TGTGCCAGCAGTGATGGACAGACGAACACTGAAGCTTTCTTT.

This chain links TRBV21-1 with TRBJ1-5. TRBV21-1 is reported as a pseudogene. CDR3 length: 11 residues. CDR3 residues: CASSKIGPQHF. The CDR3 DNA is TGTGCCAGCAGCAAAATCGGGCCCCAGCATTTT.

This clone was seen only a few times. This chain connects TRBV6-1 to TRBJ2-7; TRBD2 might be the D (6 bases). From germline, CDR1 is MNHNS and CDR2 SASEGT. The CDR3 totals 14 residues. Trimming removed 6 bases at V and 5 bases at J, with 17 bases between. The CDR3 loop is CASRLGGPGDEQYF. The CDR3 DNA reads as TGTGCCAGCAGACTCGGAGGGCCCGGCGACGAGCAGTACTTC.

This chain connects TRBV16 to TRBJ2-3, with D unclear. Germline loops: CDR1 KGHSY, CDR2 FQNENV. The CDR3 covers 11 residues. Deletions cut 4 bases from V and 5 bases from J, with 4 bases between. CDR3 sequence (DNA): TGTGCCAGCAGCCGAGGAGATACGCAGTATTTT. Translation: CASSRGDTQYF.